The rows below give T cell receptor beta chains drawn from one sample of a study of post-analysis software for immune sequencing data. Each CDR3 protein is one row after TCRdb ran MiXCR on the PCR reads. The sample yields about 770,000 distinct CDR3 sequences, around 45% seen once. The sequenced material came from blood. These TCRs come from a girl aged 10 to 17 with multiple sclerosis. The CDR3 runs from the conserved cysteine through the conserved F or W. Each record gives: D gene, V gene, CDR3 length, CDR3 protein. A D gene is named only where the DNA matches it firmly.

- | TRBV5-8 | 13 | CASSSQGGETQYF
- | TRBV7-2 | 14 | CASSASATGYEQYF
- | TRBV7-9 | 15 | CASSLVGESGYEQYF
- | TRBV20-1 | 14 | CSAEEHRLGWGYTF
- | TRBV9 | 13 | CASSVTRTDTQYF
TRBD2 | TRBV7-2 | 15 | CASSFLADYNNEQFF
- | TRBV7-2 | 12 | CASSPPTEKQYF
TRBD2 | TRBV11-3 | 15 | CASSFGTSGRNEQFF
TRBD1 | TRBV5-5 | 17 | CASSSPGQSSSYNEQFF
TRBD2 | TRBV7-9 | 12 | CASSIAGDTQYF
TRBD1 | TRBV10-3 | 13 | CAISGTVGYEQYF
- | TRBV20-1 | 12 | CSARDPGLEQYF
- | TRBV12-3/TRBV12-4 | 15 | CASTRQGSSYNEQFF
- | TRBV20-1 | 13 | CSATSIPNTEAFF
TRBD1 | TRBV4-1 | 14 | CASSQADRGRGYTF
- | TRBV27 | 15 | CASSLSAGANQPQHF
- | TRBV12-3/TRBV12-4 | 13 | CASRSRENYGYTF
- | TRBV15 | 15 | CATSRDRGRGYGYTF
- | TRBV6-2/TRBV6-3 | 18 | CASSYSGSGTGLNTEAFF
- | TRBV7-9 | 12 | CASSLPAQPQHF
- | TRBV5-5 | 12 | CASSLVGAYVFF
- | TRBV27 | 14 | CASSWGLIGNEQFF
TRBD2 | TRBV6-2/TRBV6-3 | 15 | CASSYSVVAGIEQYF
- | TRBV6-2/TRBV6-3 | 16 | CASTSGLGGASYEQYF
TRBD1 | TRBV7-9 | 16 | CASSLGTGGTHYGYTF
TRBD2 | TRBV10-1 | 14 | CASREGGASETQYF
TRBD1 | TRBV19 | 13 | CASRVSGTGSYTF
- | TRBV12-3/TRBV12-4 | 16 | CASSLLVSVNTGELFF
- | TRBV7-8 | 11 | CASSLVFKQYF
- | TRBV18 | 14 | CASSPDKTDRELFF
- | TRBV7-2 | 14 | CASSLEVRSIEQFF
TRBD1 | TRBV20-1 | 17 | CSAKDRVVVRPKNIQYF
- | TRBV12-3/TRBV12-4 | 12 | CASSFSGGGNTF
TRBD2 | TRBV27 | 12 | CASRGLADTQYF
- | TRBV21-1 | 20 | CASSKKGTYPSPSQNYGYTF
- | TRBV29-1 | 15 | CSVEFRDWSTDTQYF
- | TRBV6-5 | 11 | CASSYGALEYF
- | TRBV15 | 13 | CATSIGSNQPQYF
- | TRBV4-3 | 13 | CASSFRIDNEQFF
- | TRBV7-9 | 12 | CASESNQETQYF
TRBD2 | TRBV12-3/TRBV12-4 | 13 | CASRLAGYHEQYF
- | TRBV27 | 16 | CASSYGGLRSYNEQFF
TRBD1 | TRBV29-1 | 13 | CSARTGGRTEAFF